Following are 15 T cell receptor beta chains from one sample sequenced in a study of blood T cell repertoires in COVID-19. The table came from immunoSEQ multiplex PCR; TCRdb's copy has only in-frame clones and leaves some out. The table lists about 320,000 clones, 89% of them singletons. Sequenced material: PBMCs or T cells enriched from blood (not recorded which). Every receptor here comes from a man between 60 and 70 years old who had recovered from COVID-19.

The chain couples TRBV19 to TRBJ2-3; TRBD2 aligns across 12 bases. CDR1 is LNHDA and CDR2 is SQIVND in the germline V gene (reference sequence). The junction had 9 bases not matched to a gene; V was cut back by 10 bases and J by 4 bases. CDR3 length equals 15 residues. CDR3 in amino acids: CATSRLAGVSDTQYF. Here the CDR3 DNA reads TGTGCCACTTCGCGACTAGCGGGAGTTTCAGATACGCAGTATTTT.

This chain joins TRBV19 and TRBJ2-2, with 8 bases identical to TRBD1. J was trimmed by 0 bases and V by 5 bases; bases with no gene match: 2. The CDR3 totals 15 residues. CDR1 is LNHDA, CDR2 SQIVND, per germline (reference sequence). CDR3 DNA: TGTGCCAGTAGTTTACAGGGGGCGAACACCGGGGAGCTGTTTTTT. Its protein product is CASSLQGANTGELFF.

The chain recombines TRBV9 with TRBJ1-3; D is unresolved. Germline V gene data show CDR1 as SGDLS and CDR2 as YYNGEE. This CDR3 spans 13 amino acids. V lost 4 bases to trimming and J lost 7 bases, with 12 bases between them. The CDR3 here is CASSPSGYNTIYF. CDR3 DNA sequence: TGTGCCAGCAGCCCCTCCGGGTACAACACCATATATTTT.

This clone was seen a handful of times. CDR3 amino acids: CASSPFFRDKERSEQFF. CDR3 bases: TGTGCCAGCAGCCCCTTTTTCCGGGACAAAGAGAGGAGTGAGCAGTTCTTC. The chain carries TRBV3-1 (or the pseudogene TRBV3-2) and TRBJ2-1, with D perhaps matching TRBD1 (6 bases). The ends were cut back, 4 bases at V and 9 bases at J, with 25 bases in the middle. Germline loops: CDR1 LGHDT, CDR2 YNNKEL (reference sequence). This CDR3 contains 17 residues.

Notes on this clone: Germline is not matched at one junction end, which may reflect a read error. V gene TRBV7-7 combines with J gene TRBJ2-5, with TRBD1 matching 9 bases. This CDR3 comprises 16 residues. Germline CDR1 is SSHAT and CDR2 is FNYEAQ (reference sequence). This CDR3 is CASSFQTGGRAGTQYF. CDR3 nucleotide sequence: TGTGCTAGCAGCTTCCAGACAGGGGGGAGAGCGGGGACCCAGTACTTC.

This chain uses TRBV27 with TRBJ2-3; 12 bases map to TRBD2. The CDR3 is 16 amino acids. From germline, CDR1 is MNHEY and CDR2 SMNVEV (reference sequence). V lost 5 bases, J lost 6 bases, and 9 bases stayed unmatched. CDR3: CASSLLTSGSDDTQYF. CDR3 sequence (DNA): TGTGCCAGCAGTCTCCTGACTAGCGGGAGCGACGATACGCAGTATTTT.

The gene calls are TRBV4-3 and TRBJ1-4, with no clear D. V was cut by 0 bases and J by 2 bases, with 16 bases left in between. The CDR3 loop spans 18 amino acids. Germline V gene sequence: CDR1 LGHNA, CDR2 YSLEER. The CDR3 protein is CASSQDRSGGPTNEKLFF. The CDR3 DNA sequence: TGCGCCAGCAGCCAAGATCGGTCAGGTGGGCCGACTAATGAAAAACTGTTTTTT.

V and J are TRBV13 and TRBJ1-3, with D maybe TRBD1 (6 bases). Germline V gene lookup returns CDR1 PRHDT and CDR2 FYEKMQ (reference sequence). The CDR3 length is 16 residues. Between the trimmed V and J ends, which lost 0 bases and 6 bases, there was a span of 15 bases. In nucleotides, the CDR3 is TGTGCCAGCAGCTTAGGAGCCAGGGGTGTGGAAAACACCATATATTTT. Protein product: CASSLGARGVENTIYF. The full variable domain, with the rest looked up from reference TRBV13 and TRBJ1-3, is AAGVIQSPRHLIKEKRETATLKCYPIPRHDTVYWYQQGPGQDPQFLISFYEKMQSDKGSIPDRFSAQQFSDYHSELNMSSLELGDSALYFCASSLGARGVENTIYFGEGSWLTVV.

The chain combines TRBV2 with TRBJ2-1, with D perhaps TRBD1 (6 bases). The CDR3 extends over 13 amino acids. Trimming left V 4 bases short and J 7 bases short, with 11 bases between. CDR1 is SNHLY and CDR2 is FYNNEI in the germline V gene. The CDR3, as DNA: TGTGCCAGCAGTGGGTTAGGGGGAAATGAGCAGTTCTTC. This encodes CASSGLGGNEQFF.

The gene calls are TRBV6-2 or TRBV6-3 and TRBJ2-1; D gene uncertain. The V end lost 6 bases, the J end lost 3 bases, and 6 bases lay between the germline ends. The CDR3 length is 12 residues. Germline V gene lookup returns CDR1 MNHEY and CDR2 SVGEGT. CDR3 in DNA: TGTGCCAGCAGCCTAGACTACAATGAGCAGTTCTTC. It encodes CASSLDYNEQFF.

The V and J genes are TRBV7-3 and TRBJ2-1; D might be TRBD1 (6 bases). The CDR3 is made up of 14 amino acids. From germline, CDR1 is SGHTA and CDR2 FQGTGA. Trimming cost V 5 bases and J 8 bases, with 16 bases left between them. CDR3 region: CASSPQTGIHEQFF. As DNA, the CDR3 is TGTGCCAGCAGCCCACAGACAGGTATCCATGAGCAGTTCTTC.

The chain couples TRBV10-2 to TRBJ1-1; a weak D match, TRBD1 (5 bases). V lost 3 bases and J lost 10, with 12 bases in between. Per the germline V gene, CDR1 is WSHSY and CDR2 is SAAADI. The CDR3 extends over 12 amino acids. CDR3 nucleotides: TGCGCCAGCAGTGAACCAGGGATATCAGCTTTCTTT. This encodes CASSEPGISAFF.

This chain uses TRBV18 with TRBJ1-1; tentatively, D is TRBD1 (6 bases). Germline CDR1 KGHSH, CDR2 LQKENI. V lost 2 bases and J 1 base, leaving 14 bases between the germline ends. The CDR3 is 16 residues long. CDR3 sequence (DNA): TGTGCCAGCTCACCAATGAGGGGGACGGGGAACACTGAAGCTTTCTTT. This translates into CASSPMRGTGNTEAFF.

The CDR3 protein is CACTLAARTDTQYF. The CDR3 DNA reads TGTGCCTGTACACTAGCGGCGCGCACAGATACGCAGTATTTT. This sequence joins TRBV30 and TRBJ2-3; 8 nucleotides align to TRBD2. V lost 6 bases and J lost 1; bases outside the gene matches: 6. The CDR3 loop spans 14 amino acids. Germline lookup yields CDR1 GTSNPN and CDR2 SVGIG (reference sequence).

The chain uses TRBV18 and TRBJ1-1; 8 bases fit TRBD1. Germline CDR1 KGHSH, CDR2 LQKENI. The CDR3 loop spans 14 amino acids. Germline trimming cut 3 bases from V and 5 bases from J; bases unmatched to any gene: 5. The CDR3 DNA reads as TGTGCCAGCTCACCCCAACAGGGGGGAACTGAAGCTTTCTTT. Encoded protein: CASSPQQGGTEAFF.